One sample yielded the 2 T cell receptor beta chains listed below, sequenced in a study of blood T cells in healthy people across ages. The second PCR ran roughly 6 to 11 cycles with a sample-barcoded 5' primer and J-beta primers. TCRdb ran MiXCR on the 5' RACE reads and lists one entry per CDR3 protein. The profile shows 550,000 to 750,000 distinct CDR3 sequences, 20% to 25% of them singletons. Input material: blood. These receptors all stem from a man aged 70 or older in good health.

This clonotype was counted at least ten times. The chain joins TRBV13 to TRBJ2-5, with TRBD1 matching over 8 bases. The germline CDR1 and CDR2 sequences are PRHDT and FYEKMQ (reference sequence). The CDR3 loop spans 14 amino acids. With 5 bases clipped from V and 2 bases from J, the junction kept 4 bases outside the gene matches. The CDR3 is CASSPWTGQETQYF. In nucleotides, the CDR3 is TGTGCCAGCAGCCCCTGGACAGGGCAAGAGACCCAGTACTTC. The full variable domain, in which reference TRBV13 and TRBJ2-5 provide the parts outside the CDR3, is AAGVIQSPRHLIKEKRETATLKCYPIPRHDTVYWYQQGPGQDPQFLISFYEKMQSDKGSIPDRFSAQQFSDYHSELNMSSLELGDSALYFCASSPWTGQETQYFGPGTRLLVL.

V is TRBV5-1 and J is TRBJ1-6; D remains unclear. The germline gives CDR1 SGHRS, CDR2 YFSETQ. The CDR3 loop spans 14 amino acids. V was pared by 0 bases and J by 7 bases, with 8 bases between. As DNA, the CDR3 is TGCGCCAGCAGCTTGGACACGAGGAATTCACCCCTCCACTTT. Its protein product is CASSLDTRNSPLHF.